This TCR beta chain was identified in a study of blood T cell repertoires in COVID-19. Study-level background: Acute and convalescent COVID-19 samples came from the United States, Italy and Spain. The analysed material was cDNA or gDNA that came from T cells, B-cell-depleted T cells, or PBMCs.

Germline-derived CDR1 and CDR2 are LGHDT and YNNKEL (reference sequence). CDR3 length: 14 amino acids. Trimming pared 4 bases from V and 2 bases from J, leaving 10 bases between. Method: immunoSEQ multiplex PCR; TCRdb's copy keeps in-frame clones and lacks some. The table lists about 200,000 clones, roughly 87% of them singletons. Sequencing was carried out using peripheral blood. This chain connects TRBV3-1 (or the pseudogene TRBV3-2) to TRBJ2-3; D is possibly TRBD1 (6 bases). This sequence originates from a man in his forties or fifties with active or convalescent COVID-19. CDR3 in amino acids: CASSRQAHTDTQYF. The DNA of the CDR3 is TGTGCCAGCAGCCGACAGGCACACACAGATACGCAGTATTTT.